Listed below are T cell receptor beta chains from one sample, sequenced in a study of identical twins. TCRdb ran MiXCR on the 5' RACE reads and lists one entry per CDR3 protein. The profile covers about 690,000 distinct CDR3 sequences, with around 6.1% appearing a single time and 1.5% to 2% taken by the ten largest. Material: naive T cells sorted from blood. All receptors come from a man aged 18 to 29 in good health. CDR3s include the opening cysteine and the closing phenylalanine or tryptophan. Clone size is not always given. Where it is, it says once, few, many or a class for expanded clones.

>TRBV11-2|TRBJ1-5|many
CASSPGGARGNQPQHF
>TRBV6-1|TRBJ2-6|many
CASSPGFWISDSGANVLTF
>TRBV20-1|TRBJ2-3|.
CSARVGGPNTQYF
>TRBV27|TRBJ2-1|many
CASSFRTSGQHEQFF
>TRBV6-2/TRBV6-3|TRBJ1-1|many
CASSYSAPEAFF
>TRBV29-1|TRBJ2-4|many
CSVEELAGKNIQYF
>TRBV7-8|TRBJ2-1|few
CASSRTSGGGGQFF
>TRBV10-3|TRBJ2-5|many
CAISTSGRSVETQYF
>TRBV20-1|TRBJ2-5|few
CSARSLLGGQETQYF
>TRBV20-1|TRBJ2-7|.
CSAGGEQYF
>TRBV4-3|TRBJ2-1|few
CASSQKPQGGYNEQFF
>TRBV14|TRBJ2-1|once
CASSQRSGSSNEQFF
>TRBV10-3|TRBJ2-5|few
CAISEIQLTPRIQETQYF
>TRBV12-3/TRBV12-4|TRBJ1-6|.
CASRTGLDRPNSPLHF
>TRBV11-3|TRBJ2-1|few
CASSLVGDSNNEQFF
>TRBV27|TRBJ1-5|.
CASRRTGAQPQHF
>TRBV20-1|TRBJ2-3|few
CSATEGEVAADTQYF
>TRBV5-1|TRBJ2-1|few
CASSLRDMGTSGPLRVPYNEQFF
>TRBV6-5|TRBJ2-7|few
CASSYSSGRASYEQYF
>TRBV7-9|TRBJ1-6|few
CASSLRASPLHF
>TRBV20-1|TRBJ1-5|many
CSVVLQHNQPQHF
>TRBV7-9|TRBJ1-1|.
CASRDTTGTEAFF
>TRBV5-1|TRBJ1-2|few
CASSLGARVADGYTF
>TRBV7-2|TRBJ1-3|.
CASSLGQGSGNTIYF
>TRBV5-1|TRBJ2-1|many
CASSQEPRTPIAGEQFF
>TRBV4-2|TRBJ2-5|few
CASSRQRTRKNLQETQYF
>TRBV7-9|TRBJ2-3|many
CASTPGLAGGDTQYF
>TRBV12-3/TRBV12-4|TRBJ2-3|few
CASTIGADTQYF
>TRBV10-3|TRBJ2-5|few
CAISDVAGATETQYF
>TRBV12-3/TRBV12-4|TRBJ2-1|once
CASSFLAKQFF
>TRBV7-2|TRBJ2-1|many
CASTLSGTKQFF
>TRBV2|TRBJ2-3|few
CANQRGTSTDTQYF
>TRBV20-1|TRBJ2-2|many
CSARGTGINTGELFF
>TRBV7-6|TRBJ2-1|.
CASSLGLNRANEQFF
>TRBV7-2|TRBJ2-7|few
CASSRPPGSSYEQYF
>TRBV12-3/TRBV12-4|TRBJ1-2|.
CASSLGVSRLRGYTF
>TRBV29-1|TRBJ2-7|many
CSGGESYEQYF
>TRBV7-9|TRBJ2-5|few
CASPVGETQYF
>TRBV7-3|TRBJ2-3|.
CASSYPIRVPTDTQYF
>TRBV5-1|TRBJ2-5|.
CASSLKRSSGETQYF
>TRBV7-9|TRBJ2-1|.
CASSRDLSHEQFF
>TRBV12-3/TRBV12-4|TRBJ2-7|many
CASSRPGGEQYF
>TRBV13|TRBJ2-2|many
CASSQPGPQRAGELFF
>TRBV12-3/TRBV12-4|TRBJ1-5|many
CASRQGPQPQHF
>TRBV6-1|TRBJ2-3|.
CASSVRGDPSTDTQYF
>TRBV29-1|TRBJ1-1|many
CSVLGQGVSAFF
>TRBV5-1|TRBJ1-4|.
CASSLEVTRYEKLFF
>TRBV19|TRBJ2-2|.
CASREQGILNTGELFF
>TRBV5-5|TRBJ2-2|many
CASRNGSRNTGELFF
>TRBV29-1|TRBJ2-5|many
CSVAWGVGRETQYF
>TRBV12-3/TRBV12-4|TRBJ2-1|many
CASRPGQGAYNEQFF
>TRBV27|TRBJ2-3|many
CASSPRTGGSTDTQYF